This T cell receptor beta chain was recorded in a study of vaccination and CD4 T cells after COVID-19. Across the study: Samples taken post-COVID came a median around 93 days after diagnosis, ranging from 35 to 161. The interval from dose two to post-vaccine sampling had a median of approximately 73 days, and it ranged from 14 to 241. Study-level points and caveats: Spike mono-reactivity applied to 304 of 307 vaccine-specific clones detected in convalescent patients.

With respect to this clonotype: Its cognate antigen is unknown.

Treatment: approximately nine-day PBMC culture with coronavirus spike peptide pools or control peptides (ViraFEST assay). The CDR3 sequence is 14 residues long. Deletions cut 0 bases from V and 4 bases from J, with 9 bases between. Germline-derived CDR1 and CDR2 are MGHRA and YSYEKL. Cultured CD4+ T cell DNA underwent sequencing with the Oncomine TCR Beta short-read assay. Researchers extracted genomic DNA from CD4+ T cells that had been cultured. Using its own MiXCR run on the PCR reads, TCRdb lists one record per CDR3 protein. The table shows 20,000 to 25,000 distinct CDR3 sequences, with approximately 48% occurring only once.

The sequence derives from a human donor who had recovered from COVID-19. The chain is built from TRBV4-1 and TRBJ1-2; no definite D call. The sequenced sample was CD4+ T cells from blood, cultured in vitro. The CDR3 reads CASSQDWQSYGYTF. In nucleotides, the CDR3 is TGCGCCAGCAGCCAAGATTGGCAAAGCTATGGCTACACCTTC.